This T cell receptor (beta chain) derives from a study of T cells in Graves' hyperthyroidism and ophthalmopathy. TCR beta CDR3 sequences were amplified from RNA transcripts. Primed by the HTBI set, a first-round RT-PCR was run on the TCR CDR3. Via MiXCR, TCRdb re-called the multiplex PCR reads, giving one row per CDR3 protein. In the table there are 500,000 or so distinct CDR3 sequences, roughly 15% of which are singletons. Note on this clonotype: Its matching antigen is unknown.

PBMCs were sourced from roughly 10 ml fresh peripheral blood. The germline V gene has CDR1 MGHRA and CDR2 YSYEKL. The V and J ends lost 1 base and 6 bases, in that order; junction bases with no gene match: 2. CDR3 size: 13 residues. Whole-study findings and limits: Blood also held most thyroid clonotypes expanded beyond 0.001. A 13 V-J signature model discriminated ophthalmopathy versus stable hyperthyroidism.

The chain is built from TRBV4-1 and TRBJ1-2, with 7 bases lining up with TRBD1. The sequenced sample was blood. This receptor was taken from a woman aged 18-30 years with Graves' ophthalmopathy. CDR3 coding DNA: TGCGCCAGCAGCCAAGCCCAGGGGGATGGCTACACCTTC. Encoded protein: CASSQAQGDGYTF.